Presented here are 18 T cell receptor beta chains from one specimen sequenced in a study of shared clonotypes between healthy human individuals (dated by TCRdb to about 2020). Library prep was done by the immunoSEQ multiplex PCR assay. The immuneACCESS repertoire file appears here via TCRdb, limited to in-frame rearrangements. These files lack a portion of the clones; in checked studies, under half of the deficit traces to unresolved V genes, and the cause of the others is not known. The table for this sample lists 950,000 to 1,200,000 clones; about 80% of them were counted only once. The ten largest clones capture roughly 0.9% of the sample. The sample was memory CD4+ T cells from PBMCs. The cell subset or site label, read with the paper, signifies: CD45RA-negative fraction. These receptors originate from a man in his late teens or twenties in good health. Some clones in this sample may be carry-over from other donors' samples.

V and J are TRBV6-6 and TRBJ1-5; 7 bases are a match to TRBD1. Looked up from germline, CDR1 is MNHNY and CDR2 is SVGAGI (reference sequence). CDR3 length equals 16 residues. V lost 5 bases and J lost 0; bases outside the gene matches: 7. The CDR3 loop reads CASSRRDSYSNQPQHF. DNA of the CDR3: TGTGCCAGCAGTCGCCGGGACAGCTATAGCAATCAGCCCCAGCATTTT.

The genes are TRBV15 and TRBJ2-2; no clear D gene. The V end lost 5 bases, the J end lost 0 bases, and 13 bases lay between the germline ends. CDR1 is LNHNV and CDR2 is YYDKDF in the germline V gene (reference sequence). The CDR3 is 16 amino acids. DNA of the CDR3: TGTGCCACCAGCTCCTTCAGCGCGACGAACACCGGGGAGCTGTTTTTT. Translation gives CATSSFSATNTGELFF. The full variable domain, with the rest looked up from reference TRBV15 and TRBJ2-2, is DAMVIQNPRYQVTQFGKPVTLSCSQTLNHNVMYWYQQKSSQAPKLLFHYYDKDFNNEADTPDNFQSRRPNTSFCFLDIRSPGLGDTAMYLCATSSFSATNTGELFFGEGSRLTVL.

The chain carries TRBV5-4 and TRBJ2-5, with D unresolved. Germline V CDR1 and CDR2: SGHNT, YYREEE (reference sequence). Trimming left V 3 bases short and J 1 base short, with 10 bases between. The CDR3 has 14 amino acids. CDR3 nucleotide sequence: TGTGCCAGCAGCTCCCGTGACACCCAAGAGACCCAGTACTTC. Its protein is CASSSRDTQETQYF.

V gene TRBV9 combines with J gene TRBJ1-1, with TRBD1 as a possible D gene (6 bases). CDR3 size: 15 residues. Germline V gene data show CDR1 as SGDLS and CDR2 as YYNGEE. V lost 2 bases, J lost 4 bases, and 15 bases lay in between. CDR3 region: CASSVNWAGATEAFF. In nucleotides, the CDR3 is TGTGCCAGCAGCGTTAATTGGGCAGGGGCCACTGAAGCTTTCTTT.

The chain carries TRBV7-2 and TRBJ1-2; D is ambiguous. The germline gives CDR1 SGHTA, CDR2 FQGNSA. The CDR3 has 14 amino acids. V was pared by 1 base and J by 2 bases, with 8 bases between. CDR3 sequence reads: CASSLVVKNYGYTF. DNA for the CDR3: TGTGCCAGCAGCTTAGTAGTGAAGAACTATGGCTACACCTTC.

On this clone itself: The same CDR3 arises from other DNA sequences in this sample as well. The rearrangement links TRBV7-3 to TRBJ1-2; D unclear. Germline V gene data show CDR1 as SGHTA and CDR2 as FQGTGA. This CDR3 region has 13 residues. The ends were cut back, 0 bases at V and 7 bases at J, with 9 bases in the middle. The CDR3 sequence is CASSLTGQSGYTF. The CDR3 DNA reads TGTGCCAGCAGCTTAACAGGGCAATCTGGCTACACCTTC.

This rearrangement joins TRBV6-1 to TRBJ1-5; D might be TRBD1 (5 bases). Per the germline V gene, CDR1 is MNHNS and CDR2 is SASEGT. The CDR3 has 14 amino acids. Trimming took off 3 bases at V and 3 bases at J, with 9 bases between the two ends. The CDR3 sequence: CASSEGGVNQPQHF. The CDR3 DNA is TGTGCCAGCAGTGAGGGAGGGGTCAATCAGCCCCAGCATTTT.

This clone was counted a single time. V and J are TRBV5-6 and TRBJ1-2, with TRBD1 matching 9 bases. From germline, CDR1 is SGHDT and CDR2 YYEEEE. This CDR3 comprises 16 residues. V was clipped by 2 bases and J by 7 bases; unmatched bases: 12. The CDR3 spells CASSFLTSDRGSGYTF. In DNA, the CDR3 is TGTGCCAGCAGCTTTCTTACGAGCGACAGGGGGAGTGGCTACACCTTC.

The chain carries TRBV7-8 and TRBJ2-1; the D gene is possibly TRBD1 (5 bases). The germline V gene has CDR1 SGHVS and CDR2 FQNEAQ. The CDR3 has 15 amino acids. V lost 2 bases and J lost 12, with 20 bases in between. In DNA form, the CDR3 reads TGTGCCAGCAGCTTATCGTCAGGGATCCCTGTCGGGCAGTTCTTC. Amino acids: CASSLSSGIPVGQFF. Variable domain in full (rest from reference TRBV7-8 and TRBJ2-1): GAGVSQSPRYKVAKRGQDVALRCDPISGHVSLFWYQQALGQGPEFLTYFQNEAQLDKSGLPSDRFFAERPEGSVSTLKIQRTQQEDSAVYLCASSLSSGIPVGQFFGPGTRLTVL.

V and J are TRBV27 and TRBJ1-1; no firm D call. The CDR3 contains 13 residues. Germline V gene sequence: CDR1 MNHEY, CDR2 SMNVEV (reference sequence). V dropped 11 bases and J dropped 5 bases, with 18 bases sitting between them. DNA of the CDR3: TGTGCCCCCCAGAACAGTTTTGAGACTGAAGCTTTCTTT. Translation gives CAPQNSFETEAFF.

The chain couples TRBV6-6 to TRBJ1-2, with a tentative D call TRBD1 (6 bases). The CDR3 is 14 amino acids. Germline lookup yields CDR1 MNHNY and CDR2 SVGAGI (reference sequence). V lost 8 bases, J lost 4 bases, and 17 bases lay in between. The CDR3 nucleotides are TGTGCCAGCGATTGGGGGGGGCGGACCTATGGCTACACCTTC. Translation gives CASDWGGRTYGYTF.

To note about this clone: Distinct nucleotide sequences in the sample also encode this CDR3. CDR3 region: CASSSRVNTEAFF. CDR3 DNA sequence: TGTGCCAGCAGCTCGAGGGTGAACACTGAAGCTTTCTTT. The J gene is TRBJ1-1, the V gene TRBV6-6; D unclear. The CDR3 length is 13 residues. Germline V CDR1 and CDR2: MNHNY, SVGAGI (reference sequence). V was trimmed by 6 bases and J by 0 bases, leaving 8 bases between them.

This sequence joins TRBV18 and TRBJ2-5, with TRBD1 as a possible D gene (6 bases). Matching the DNA end better, TRBJ2-7 makes the J call doubtful. The CDR3 contains 14 residues. From germline, CDR1 is KGHSH and CDR2 LQKENI. CDR3 coding DNA: TGTGCCAGCTCGCCGGGACATTCTTTCTACGAGCAGTACTTC. This encodes CASSPGHSFYEQYF.

V gene TRBV6-6 combines with J gene TRBJ1-2; unclear D gene. Germline CDR1 is MNHNY and CDR2 is SVGAGI (reference sequence). The CDR3 covers 15 residues. V lost 0 bases and J lost 2, with 10 bases in between. The CDR3 sequence is CASSYSAGTNYGYTF. CDR3 bases: TGTGCCAGCAGTTACTCAGCGGGCACCAACTATGGCTACACCTTC.

The chain links TRBV9 to TRBJ1-1; D is possibly TRBD1 (5 bases). The germline V gene encodes CDR1 SGDLS and CDR2 YYNGEE. With 4 bases removed from V and 3 bases from J, the gap between germline ends came to 19 bases. The CDR3 is 16 amino acids. CDR3 DNA: TGTGCCAGCAGCCAAGGCGGGGGTCCCTGGGACACTGAAGCTTTCTTT. Translated, it gives CASSQGGGPWDTEAFF. Full variable domain (outside the CDR3, taken from reference TRBV9 and TRBJ1-1): DSGVTQTPKHLITATGQRVTLRCSPRSGDLSVYWYQQSLDQGLQFLIQYYNGEERAKGNILERFSAQQFPDLHSELNLSSLELGDSALYFCASSQGGGPWDTEAFFGQGTRLTVV.

This chain uses TRBV6-6 with TRBJ1-2; TRBD1 aligns across 11 bases. The CDR3 is 13 amino acids. From germline, CDR1 is MNHNY and CDR2 SVGAGI (reference sequence). The J segment lost 8 bases and the V segment lost 6 bases, leaving 5 bases of the junction unmatched. For the CDR3, the DNA is TGTGCCAGCAGAGGACAGGGGGCGGGCGGCTACACCTTC. This codes for CASRGQGAGGYTF.

V usage is TRBV2 and J usage is TRBJ1-5; no clear D. Germline CDR1 SNHLY, CDR2 FYNNEI. The V end lost 5 bases, the J end lost 0 bases, and 8 bases lay between the germline ends. The CDR3 has 14 amino acids. CDR3 nucleotides: TGTGCCAGCAGTTTAGTGTATAGCAATCAGCCCCAGCATTTT. This sequence encodes CASSLVYSNQPQHF.

This chain uses TRBV29-1 with TRBJ2-5, with a possible D match to TRBD2 (6 bases). The CDR3 covers 19 residues. Trimming removed 0 bases at V and 5 bases at J, with 28 bases between. Looked up from germline, CDR1 is SQVTM and CDR2 is ANQGSEA. The CDR3 reads CSVEEINAGPGQAAETQYF. The CDR3 coding sequence is TGCAGCGTTGAAGAGATAAACGCGGGGCCAGGGCAAGCGGCGGAGACCCAGTACTTC.